A single sample is the source of the 30 T cell receptor beta chains below, sequenced in a study of T cells in Graves' hyperthyroidism and ophthalmopathy (dated by TCRdb to the late 2010s). Library prep was done by multiplex PCR. Sequenced on an Illumina HiSeq 2000. Amplification of TCR beta CDR3 regions was carried out from RNA transcripts. The first round of RT-PCR for the TCR CDR3 was performed with the HTBI primer set and the Qiagen OneStep RT-PCR kit. TCRdb took the public reads, trimmed them with fastp at Q25, ran MiXCR for clone calling and kept in-frame beta chains. Merged by CDR3 protein, the rows form single entries marked with the most common genes and DNA. Across this sample there are hundreds of thousands of distinct CDR3 sequences, with 16% seen only once. Less than 35% of the sample is taken by the ten largest. The source material was blood. These receptors all come from a woman under 30 with Graves' ophthalmopathy.

This clonotype was detected ten times or more. This chain joins TRBV5-1 and TRBJ2-1; D remains unclear. Germline loops: CDR1 SGHRS, CDR2 YFSETQ. V was clipped by 0 bases and J by 8 bases, with 12 bases between them. The CDR3 contains 14 residues. The CDR3 loop is CASSLVDTGHEQFF. For the CDR3, the DNA is TGCGCCAGCAGCTTGGTTGACACCGGGCATGAGCAGTTCTTC.

In this sample, this clonotype turned up many times. The chain carries TRBV19 and TRBJ2-5, with D possibly TRBD2 on 5 matching bases. V lost 5 bases to trimming and J lost 5 bases, with 12 bases between them. The CDR3 has 13 residues. In germline, CDR1 is LNHDA, CDR2 SQIVND (reference sequence). The CDR3 protein is CASSATRSETQYF. The CDR3 DNA reads TGTGCCAGTAGTGCCACTAGGTCGGAGACCCAGTACTTC.

V gene TRBV18 combines with J gene TRBJ1-4; D not resolved. V was cut by 6 bases and J by 5 bases, with 7 bases left in between. The CDR3 runs 12 residues. Germline V gene sequence: CDR1 KGHSH, CDR2 LQKENI. CDR3 nucleotide sequence: TGTGCCAGCTCGTCCCTCAATGAAAAACTGTTTTTT. Its translation is CASSSLNEKLFF.

This clonotype came up once. V usage is TRBV28 and J usage is TRBJ2-1; TRBD2 matches 12 bases. The CDR3 consists of 21 residues. Germline assignment: CDR1 MDHEN and CDR2 SYDVKM. V lost 7 bases to trimming and J lost 9 bases; unmatched junction nucleotides: 28. The CDR3 is CASNPTVRTSGDRDSRREQFF. In nucleotides, the CDR3 is TGTGCCAGCAACCCAACGGTGAGGACTAGCGGGGACCGGGACTCGCGGCGTGAGCAGTTCTTC. Based on the CDR3 plus reference TRBV28 and TRBJ2-1, the full variable domain is DVKVTQSSRYLVKRTGEKVFLECVQDMDHENMFWYRQDPGLGLRLIYFSYDVKMKEKGDIPEGYSVSREKKERFSLILESASTNQTSMYLCASNPTVRTSGDRDSRREQFFGPGTRLTVL.

This chain joins TRBV3-1 and TRBJ1-3, with unresolved D. The ends were cut back, 1 base at V and 0 bases at J, with 13 bases in the middle. Per the germline V gene, CDR1 is LGHDT and CDR2 is YNNKEL (reference sequence). The CDR3 is made up of 17 amino acids. The CDR3: CASSQVPGHLSGNTIYF. CDR3 sequence (DNA): TGTGCCAGCAGCCAAGTTCCAGGCCATCTCTCTGGAAACACCATATATTTT.

This clonotype was recorded many times. The chain couples TRBV19 to TRBJ1-2, with 7 bases fitting TRBD1. V was pared by 5 bases and J by 2 bases, with 8 bases of the junction left unmatched. The CDR3 totals 15 residues. CDR1 LNHDA and CDR2 SQIVND come from the germline V gene (reference sequence). The CDR3 spells CASSPRSRGNYGYTF. The CDR3 bases are TGTGCCAGTAGTCCGCGGAGCAGGGGGAACTATGGCTACACCTTC. The variable domain in full, with the rest retrieved from reference TRBV19 and TRBJ1-2, is DGGITQSPKYLFRKEGQNVTLSCEQNLNHDAMYWYRQDPGQGLRLIYYSQIVNDFQKGDIAEGYSVSREKKESFPLTVTSAQKNPTAFYLCASSPRSRGNYGYTFGSGTRLTVV.

This clonotype was detected ten times or more. The chain links TRBV9 to TRBJ2-1; D not certain. V dropped 0 bases and J dropped 7 bases, with 8 bases sitting between them. The germline V gene encodes CDR1 SGDLS and CDR2 YYNGEE. The CDR3 totals 13 residues. In nucleotides, the CDR3 is TGTGCCAGCAGCGTAGGGAATTCGAATGAGCAGTTCTTC. This codes for CASSVGNSNEQFF.

This clonotype was recorded many times. The rearrangement uses TRBV28 and TRBJ2-7; D is undetermined. The CDR3 runs to 11 residues. Looked up from germline, CDR1 is MDHEN and CDR2 is SYDVKM. With 1 base removed from V and 6 bases from J, the gap between germline ends came to 4 bases. CDR3 residues: CASSLYGEQYF. CDR3 in DNA: TGTGCCAGCAGTTTATACGGCGAGCAGTACTTC. The full variable domain, with the rest looked up from reference TRBV28 and TRBJ2-7, is DVKVTQSSRYLVKRTGEKVFLECVQDMDHENMFWYRQDPGLGLRLIYFSYDVKMKEKGDIPEGYSVSREKKERFSLILESASTNQTSMYLCASSLYGEQYFGPGTRLTVT.

In this sample, this clonotype turned up many times. The rearrangement uses TRBV28 and TRBJ1-4, with unresolved D. CDR1 and CDR2 (germline): MDHEN, SYDVKM. The CDR3 runs 15 residues. Trimming removed 2 bases from V and 3 bases from J, with 10 bases in between. The CDR3 is CASSLGSAANEKLFF. The CDR3 coding sequence is TGTGCCAGCAGTTTAGGGTCCGCAGCTAATGAAAAACTGTTTTTT.

This clonotype was picked up many times. V usage is TRBV7-2 and J usage is TRBJ2-5; D might be TRBD1 or TRBD2, each matching 6 bases. The V end lost 6 bases, the J end lost 4 bases, and 21 bases lay between the germline ends. The CDR3 covers 16 residues. In germline, CDR1 is SGHTA, CDR2 FQGNSA. Here the CDR3 reads CASSSSRMGGAETQYF. CDR3 in DNA: TGTGCCAGCAGTTCGTCAAGGATGGGGGGCGCAGAGACCCAGTACTTC.

Many counts were recorded for this clonotype. The chain has TRBV20-1 and TRBJ1-1, with a possible D match to TRBD1 (5 bases). Looked up from germline, CDR1 is DFQATT and CDR2 is SNEGSKA (reference sequence). The CDR3 runs 14 residues. V shed 1 base and J shed 1 base, with 10 bases lying between them. CDR3 nucleotides: TGCAGTGCTAGAGTGGACACGAGGAACACTGAAGCTTTCTTT. It specifies CSARVDTRNTEAFF.

This clonotype was observed once. The chain has TRBV5-1 and TRBJ1-1, with D perhaps matching TRBD1 (5 bases). CDR3 length equals 14 residues. In germline, CDR1 is SGHRS, CDR2 YFSETQ. Trimming took 1 base from V and 5 from J, leaving 12 bases between them. As DNA, the CDR3 is TGCGCCAGCAGCTTGTGGCAGGGCTGGACTGAAGCTTTCTTT. This encodes CASSLWQGWTEAFF.

This clonotype was recorded at least ten times. The chain couples TRBV18 to TRBJ1-1; D not certain. V lost 6 bases and J 0 bases, leaving 20 bases between the germline ends. The CDR3 is 17 residues long. CDR1 and CDR2 (germline): KGHSH, LQKENI. Written as DNA, the CDR3 is TGTGCCAGCTCTGGTTTGGGTCAGCGGAAAATGAACACTGAAGCTTTCTTT. This translates into CASSGLGQRKMNTEAFF. Looking up the rest from reference TRBV18 and TRBJ1-1 gives the full variable domain: NAGVMQNPRHLVRRRGQEARLRCSPMKGHSHVYWYRQLPEEGLKFMVYLQKENIIDESGMPKERFSAEFPKEGPSILRIQQVVRGDSAAYFCASSGLGQRKMNTEAFFGQGTRLTVV.

This clonotype was seen at least ten times. The rearrangement joins TRBV20-1 to TRBJ1-1; 8 nucleotides line up with TRBD1. The CDR3 has 14 residues. V was clipped by 5 bases and J by 4 bases; unmatched bases: 9. CDR1 and CDR2 from the germline V gene are DFQATT and SNEGSKA (reference sequence). The CDR3 loop is CSAFARQGITEAFF. The CDR3 bases are TGCAGTGCTTTTGCCCGACAGGGGATCACTGAAGCTTTCTTT.

This clonotype was recorded at least ten times. This sequence joins TRBV5-8 and TRBJ2-7; D is possibly TRBD1 (6 bases). From germline, CDR1 is SGHTS and CDR2 YDEGEE. The CDR3 sequence is 16 residues long. V shed 4 bases and J shed 4 bases, with 21 bases lying between them. CDR3 protein: CASSLARGGFPYEQYF. CDR3 coding DNA: TGTGCCAGCAGCCTCGCCAGGGGCGGTTTCCCTTACGAGCAGTACTTC.

This clonotype was seen a handful of times. This chain joins TRBV6-1 and TRBJ2-3; the D gene is possibly TRBD1 (6 bases). Germline-derived CDR1 and CDR2 are MNHNS and SASEGT. The ends were cut back, 5 bases at V and 3 bases at J, with 18 bases in the middle. The CDR3 has 16 amino acids. CDR3 bases: TGTGCCAGCAGTACGTACAGGGTGAAAGGGACAGATACGCAGTATTTT. This gives the protein CASSTYRVKGTDTQYF.

On this clonotype: It may be a read error: a sequence one base away is much more abundant. This chain joins TRBV3-2 and TRBJ2-3; no check of the table's D call, TRBD2, against the DNA was made. TRBV3-2 is a pseudogene segment. The CDR3 length is 15 residues. DNA for the CDR3: TGTGCCAACAGCCAAGAAGGGACTCCCTGGGATACGCAGTATTTT. It translates to CANSQEGTPWDTQYF.

The table lists this clonotype with many counts. The chain carries TRBV29-1 and TRBJ1-1; D possibly corresponds to TRBD1 (6 bases). V was trimmed by 0 bases and J by 2 bases, leaving 16 bases between them. Germline values: CDR1 SQVTM, CDR2 ANQGSEA. CDR3 length: 16 amino acids. CDR3 amino acids: CSVEEGGLVHNTEAFF. CDR3 nucleotide sequence: TGCAGCGTTGAAGAGGGGGGGCTGGTACACAACACTGAAGCTTTCTTT.

This clonotype was observed many times. The gene calls are TRBV5-8 and TRBJ1-2; 9 nucleotides match TRBD1. Per germline, CDR1 SGHTS and CDR2 YDEGEE. The V segment lost 5 bases and the J segment 8 bases; nucleotides outside the gene matches: 13. CDR3 length: 15 amino acids. The CDR3 DNA reads TGTGCCAGCAGATTGCGACGGGACAGGGCATCGGGCTACACCTTC. It translates to CASRLRRDRASGYTF.

This clonotype was picked up many times. The V call is TRBV28, the J call TRBJ1-1; maybe TRBD1 (6 bases). Germline CDR1 MDHEN, CDR2 SYDVKM. The CDR3 consists of 14 residues. V gave up 5 bases and J gave up 7 bases, with 17 bases separating them. This chain's CDR3 is CASSPVWDKNEAFF. Here the CDR3 DNA reads TGTGCCAGCAGTCCGGTGTGGGACAAGAATGAAGCTTTCTTT.

This clonotype was counted ten times or more. V usage is TRBV4-3 and J usage is TRBJ2-2; tentative D call: TRBD2 (7 bases). The germline V gene encodes CDR1 LGHNA and CDR2 YSLEER. The CDR3 contains 16 residues. V was cut by 3 bases and J by 1 base, with 12 bases left in between. The CDR3 bases are TGCGCCAGCAGCCAGGGGGGGGCAGGGAACACCGGGGAGCTGTTTTTT. Amino acids: CASSQGGAGNTGELFF.

The chain employs TRBV7-8 and TRBJ2-7; 14 bases fit TRBD2. Per the germline V gene, CDR1 is SGHVS and CDR2 is FQNEAQ. V lost 2 bases and J lost 5; bases outside the gene matches: 2. The CDR3 runs 15 residues. This chain's CDR3 is CASSLRTSGGNEQYF. The CDR3 nucleotides read TGTGCCAGCAGCTTACGGACTAGCGGGGGGAACGAGCAGTACTTC.

Many counts were recorded for this clonotype. This chain connects TRBV27 to TRBJ1-1, with D possibly matching TRBD1 (5 bases). Trimming cost V 4 bases and J 0 bases, with 9 bases left between them. The CDR3 runs 14 residues. CDR1 MNHEY and CDR2 SMNVEV come from the germline V gene (reference sequence). The CDR3 DNA reads TGTGCCAGCAGTTCGGGACGGATGAACACTGAAGCTTTCTTT. Its protein product is CASSSGRMNTEAFF.

This clonotype was picked up many times. The chain uses TRBV7-2 and TRBJ1-2; no clear D. Deletions cut 1 base from V and 1 base from J, with 7 bases between. The germline CDR1 and CDR2 sequences are SGHTA and FQGNSA. The CDR3 runs 14 residues. The CDR3: CASSLDAVNYGYTF. CDR3 nucleotide sequence: TGTGCCAGCAGCTTAGATGCAGTTAACTATGGCTACACCTTC.

The V and J genes are TRBV18 and TRBJ1-1; D gene ambiguous. Germline CDR1 is KGHSH and CDR2 is LQKENI. The length of the CDR3 is 14 residues. The V end lost 2 bases, the J end lost 6 bases, and 13 bases lay between the germline ends. The CDR3 DNA follows: TGTGCCAGCTCACCAAGGAGGGCTGGGTCTGAAGCTTTCTTT. Its protein product is CASSPRRAGSEAFF.

This clonotype was observed at least ten times. The chain employs TRBV4-2 and TRBJ1-1; D is ambiguous. The CDR3 length is 12 residues. Trimming stripped 4 bases from V and 7 bases from J, with 10 bases between. CDR1 LGHNA and CDR2 YNFKEQ come from the germline V gene. DNA for the CDR3: TGTGCCAGCAGCCGAGATTACCTTGAAGCTTTCTTT. It codes for CASSRDYLEAFF.

The sample holds many counts of this clonotype. This chain joins TRBV4-3 and TRBJ1-2; D gene uncertain. Germline V gene data show CDR1 as LGHNA and CDR2 as YSLEER. V shed 0 bases and J shed 0 bases, with 8 bases lying between them. CDR3 length: 15 amino acids. Written as DNA, the CDR3 is TGCGCCAGCAGCCAAGATAACAGAGCTAACTATGGCTACACCTTC. Translated: CASSQDNRANYGYTF.

V and J are TRBV25-1 and TRBJ2-7, with D possibly matching TRBD2 (6 bases). Germline V gene lookup returns CDR1 MGHDK and CDR2 SYGVNS. V was pared by 4 bases and J by 6 bases, with 7 bases between. The CDR3 contains 11 residues. CDR3 in amino acids: CASSGGVEQYF. DNA for the CDR3: TGTGCCAGCAGTGGGGGGGTCGAGCAGTACTTC.

This clonotype was found many times. The gene calls are TRBV7-8 and TRBJ2-1; D not resolved. Looked up from germline, CDR1 is SGHVS and CDR2 is FQNEAQ. Between the trimmed V and J ends, which lost 6 bases and 5 bases, there was a span of 14 bases. The CDR3 has 14 residues. The chain's CDR3 is CASRFYSTDNEQFF. As DNA, the CDR3 is TGTGCCAGCAGGTTCTATAGCACGGACAATGAGCAGTTCTTC.

This clonotype showed up just a few times. The chain carries TRBV6-1 and TRBJ2-6; no clear D. Per the germline V gene, CDR1 is MNHNS and CDR2 is SASEGT. Trimming cost V 5 bases and J 0 bases, with 8 bases left between them. The CDR3 totals 15 residues. CDR3 amino acids: CASSQDGSGANVLTF. DNA for the CDR3: TGTGCCAGCAGTCAGGACGGCTCTGGGGCCAACGTCCTGACTTTC.